A single T cell receptor (beta chain) is shown here with its context. Authors' methods: By means of reference gene primer amplification, nucleated cell counts were estimated. TCRdb's copy holds only in-frame clones and misses some; the assay was immunoSEQ multiplex PCR. That table is the source of V, J and clone size, and D and trimming were worked out from the DNA. This sample has more than 200,000 clones, with just under 85% found just once. These data are taken from a study of blood T cell repertoires in COVID-19. Germline V gene data show CDR1 as SGHNT and CDR2 as YYREEE (reference sequence). The CDR3 extends over 15 amino acids. Trimming cost V 4 bases and J 6 bases, with 16 bases left between them.

This TCR came from an elderly man with acute or convalescent COVID-19. The sequenced sample consisted of peripheral blood. The V gene is TRBV5-4, the J gene TRBJ2-2; maybe TRBD2 (5 bases). The CDR3 DNA sequence: TGTGCCAGCAGCCGACCAACTAGGCTGGCCGGGGAGCTGTTTTTT. The encoded protein is CASSRPTRLAGELFF.